These 18 T cell receptor beta chains came from one sample sequenced in a study of T cells in Graves' hyperthyroidism and ophthalmopathy. TCR beta CDR3 sequences were amplified from RNA transcripts. HTBI primers were employed in a first-round RT-PCR of the TCR CDR3. TCRdb ran MiXCR on the multiplex PCR reads and lists one entry per CDR3 protein. The table lists approximately 590,000 distinct CDR3 sequences, under 60% of them singletons, with about 7.9% in the top ten. Sequencing used peripheral blood or thyroid tissue (not recorded which). The source is a woman younger than 35 with Graves' hyperthyroidism.

This clonotype was found a few times. The chain has TRBV7-8 and TRBJ1-2; TRBD1 matches 7 bases. V lost 2 bases and J lost 5; bases outside the gene matches: 8. Germline V lookup: CDR1 SGHVS, CDR2 FQNEAQ. The CDR3 has 15 amino acids. The CDR3 here is CASSLKTGINYGYTF. In DNA form, the CDR3 reads TGTGCCAGCAGCTTAAAGACAGGGATCAATTATGGCTACACCTTC.

The V call is TRBV20-1, the J call TRBJ2-5, with 9 positions matching TRBD1. In germline, CDR1 is DFQATT, CDR2 SNEGSKA (reference sequence). The V segment lost 6 bases and the J segment 2 bases; nucleotides outside the gene matches: 10. This CDR3 has 15 amino acids. The CDR3 DNA sequence: TGCAGTGCCACTACCGGGACAGGGTCTCAAGAGACCCAGTACTTC. Amino acids: CSATTGTGSQETQYF.

This clonotype was recorded at least ten times. V is TRBV10-2 and J is TRBJ2-7; weak D call: TRBD1 (5 bases). Trimming stripped 0 bases from V and 7 bases from J, with 13 bases between. The CDR3 has 14 residues. Germline lookup yields CDR1 WSHSY and CDR2 SAAADI. CDR3 sequence (DNA): TGCGCCAGCAGTGAGTCTCAGGGCGTCGGGGAGCAGTACTTC. Translated, it gives CASSESQGVGEQYF.

The sample holds many counts of this clonotype. V is TRBV7-9 and J is TRBJ2-7, with D possibly TRBD2 on 6 matching bases. Between the trimmed V and J ends, which lost 5 bases and 5 bases, there was a span of 10 bases. Germline V gene sequence: CDR1 SEHNR, CDR2 FQNEAQ (reference sequence). The CDR3 totals 12 residues. CDR3 DNA sequence: TGTGCCAGCAGCCCAGCTAGCGACGAGCAGTACTTC. This gives the protein CASSPASDEQYF.

This clonotype was recorded many times. J is TRBJ2-7 and V is TRBV29-1; TRBD2 agrees at 12 bases. Germline values: CDR1 SQVTM, CDR2 ANQGSEA. There are 13 residues in the CDR3. Germline trimming cut 7 bases from V and 6 bases from J; bases unmatched to any gene: 7. CDR3 in amino acids: CSGRTSGKFEQYF. The CDR3 DNA follows: TGCAGCGGAAGGACTAGCGGGAAGTTCGAGCAGTACTTC.

This clonotype was found many times. The chain carries TRBV12-3 or TRBV12-4 and TRBJ1-5; the D gene is possibly TRBD1 (5 bases). The CDR3 totals 14 residues. V lost 6 bases to trimming and J lost 4 bases, with 13 bases between them. CDR3 nucleotides: TGTGCCAGCAGGTCCGACAGAGGAAATCAGCCCCAGCATTTT. This gives the protein CASRSDRGNQPQHF.

This clonotype has a count of ten or more. CDR3 sequence (DNA): TGTGCCAGCATCCAAGGGGGGAGCGGCTACACCTTC. Protein sequence: CASIQGGSGYTF. The chain combines TRBV2 with TRBJ1-2, with a weak D call TRBD1 (6 bases). The CDR3 has 12 amino acids. The V end lost 7 bases, the J end lost 8 bases, and 14 bases lay between the germline ends. Germline CDR1 reads SNHLY; CDR2 reads FYNNEI.

The genes are TRBV15 and TRBJ2-6, with D perhaps TRBD2 (6 bases). Per the germline V gene, CDR1 is LNHNV and CDR2 is YYDKDF (reference sequence). The CDR3 is 15 residues long. V shed 0 bases and J shed 5 bases, with 8 bases lying between them. CDR3 DNA sequence: TGTGCCACCAGCAGAGAGGGCGGGAGGGCCAACGTCCTGACTTTC. It is translated as CATSREGGRANVLTF.

The CDR3 region is CAISPHRTGLSYEQYF. DNA of the CDR3: TGTGCCATCAGCCCCCACCGGACAGGCCTCTCCTACGAGCAGTACTTC. This chain joins TRBV10-3 and TRBJ2-7; 7 nucleotides align to TRBD1. From germline, CDR1 is ENHRY and CDR2 SYGVKD. V lost 6 bases, J lost 0 bases, and 11 bases stayed unmatched. The CDR3 loop spans 16 amino acids.

This clonotype was counted a few times. The chain joins TRBV9 to TRBJ2-5; perhaps TRBD1 as D (6 bases). The germline gives CDR1 SGDLS, CDR2 YYNGEE. V dropped 1 base and J dropped 2 bases, with 6 bases sitting between them. This CDR3 comprises 13 residues. The CDR3 is CASSVRGQETQYF. In DNA, the CDR3 is TGTGCCAGCAGCGTAAGGGGGCAAGAGACCCAGTACTTC.

V gene TRBV11-3 combines with J gene TRBJ1-1; D is possibly TRBD1 (5 bases). The CDR3 has 15 amino acids. V lost 5 bases and J lost 5, with 18 bases in between. CDR1 SGHNT and CDR2 YENEEA come from the germline V gene. The CDR3 sequence is CASSLSQGAGTEAFF. The CDR3 nucleotides read TGTGCCAGCAGCCTAAGCCAAGGGGCCGGGACTGAAGCTTTCTTT.

The chain is built from TRBV7-2 and TRBJ2-5; TRBD2 aligns across 12 bases. The CDR3 totals 18 residues. V was pared by 1 base and J by 4 bases, with 10 bases of the junction left unmatched. The germline V gene encodes CDR1 SGHTA and CDR2 FQGNSA. CDR3 coding DNA: TGTGCCAGCAGCTTAGGGGGTCCCCTAGCGGGAGGGCGAGAGACCCAGTACTTC. It translates to CASSLGGPLAGGRETQYF.

This clonotype was detected a few times. The chain is built from TRBV5-1 and TRBJ2-2; the match to TRBD1 covers 8 bases. The CDR3 length is 17 residues. The germline V gene encodes CDR1 SGHRS and CDR2 YFSETQ. V lost 4 bases and J lost 5; bases outside the gene matches: 13. The CDR3: CASSLTPTGVGTGELFF. CDR3 DNA sequence: TGCGCCAGCAGCCTAACTCCGACAGGGGTGGGGACCGGGGAGCTGTTTTTT.

This chain joins TRBV2 and TRBJ2-2; the D is unclear. Germline lookup yields CDR1 SNHLY and CDR2 FYNNEI. The CDR3 is 15 residues long. Deletions cut 3 bases from V and 2 bases from J, with 10 bases between. The CDR3 DNA follows: TGTGCCAGCAGTGATCGAGGAGTAAACACCGGGGAGCTGTTTTTT. Protein sequence: CASSDRGVNTGELFF.

The chain links TRBV19 to TRBJ1-5; no firm D call. Looked up from germline, CDR1 is LNHDA and CDR2 is SQIVND (reference sequence). Deletions cut 11 bases from V and 5 bases from J, with 16 bases between. The CDR3 is 13 residues long. The CDR3 loop reads CAWSLNQDQPQHF. The DNA for the CDR3 is TGTGCCTGGAGTCTTAACCAGGATCAGCCCCAGCATTTT.

To note about this clonotype: Because the CDR3 is missing its conserved closing phenylalanine or tryptophan, this is likely a read error. It is unclear where the CDR3 begins or ends on the DNA, so no DNA is shown, and the CDR3 is as TCRdb lists it. The chain couples TRBV10-3 to TRBJ1-5. Inclusive of both ends, the CDR3 amounts to 8 amino acids. Per germline, CDR1 ENHRY and CDR2 SYGVKD. CDR3 sequence reads: CAISESNL.

There are a few counts of this clonotype. This rearrangement joins TRBV6-6 to TRBJ2-7; D gene unclear. Germline lookup yields CDR1 MNHNY and CDR2 SVGAGI (reference sequence). The CDR3 loop spans 10 amino acids. Trimming took off 5 bases at V and 8 bases at J, with 7 bases between the two ends. This CDR3 is CASSAAQQYF. CDR3 nucleotide sequence: TGTGCCAGCAGTGCGGCACAGCAGTACTTC.

This clonotype has more than one count but fewer than ten. The V call is TRBV7-3, the J call TRBJ1-1, with 9 bases that match TRBD1. V shed 5 bases, J shed 8 bases, and the junction held 6 bases outside the gene matches. Germline CDR1 and CDR2: SGHTA and FQGTGA. This CDR3 has 13 residues. CDR3 coding DNA: TGTGCCAGCAGCCCAGGGACAGGGAAAGAAGCTTTCTTT. It encodes CASSPGTGKEAFF.